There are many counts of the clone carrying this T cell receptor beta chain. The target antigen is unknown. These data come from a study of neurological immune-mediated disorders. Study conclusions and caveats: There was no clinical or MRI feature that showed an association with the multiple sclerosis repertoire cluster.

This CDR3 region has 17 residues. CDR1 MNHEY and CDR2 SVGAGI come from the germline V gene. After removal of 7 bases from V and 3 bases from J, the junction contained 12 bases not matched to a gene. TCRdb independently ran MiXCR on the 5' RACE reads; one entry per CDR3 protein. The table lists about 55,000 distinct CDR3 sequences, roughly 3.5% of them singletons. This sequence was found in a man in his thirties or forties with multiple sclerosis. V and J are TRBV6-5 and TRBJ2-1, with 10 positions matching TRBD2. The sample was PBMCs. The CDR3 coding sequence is TGTGCCAGCACCGGGACTAGCGACCCGGCCGACTACAATGAGCAGTTCTTC. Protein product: CASTGTSDPADYNEQFF.